These T cell receptor beta chains were read from a single sample in a study of blood T cell repertoires in COVID-19. Libraries were prepared by immunoSEQ multiplex PCR; TCRdb keeps only in-frame clonotypes and omits some of them. The data show 300,000 to 450,000 clones, around 85% seen once. Sample: peripheral blood. These receptors came from a woman between 18 and 30 years old with acute or convalescent COVID-19. Both conserved end residues are part of each CDR3. A D gene is named only where the DNA matches it firmly.

v_gene	j_gene	d_gene	CDR3aa	CDR3nt
TRBV20-1	TRBJ1-2	-	CSASGTSYGYTF	TGCAGTGCTAGTGGGACTTCTTATGGCTACACCTTC
TRBV28	TRBJ2-1	-	CASSSPRYNEQFF	TGTGCCAGCAGTTCTCCTAGGTACAATGAGCAGTTCTTC
TRBV30	TRBJ2-5	TRBD2	CAWGGGETQYF	TGTGCCTGGGGCGGGGGGGAGACCCAGTACTTC
TRBV19	TRBJ1-6	TRBD1	CASDLGQGNPPLHF	TGTGCCAGTGATCTCGGACAGGGGAATCCACCCCTCCACTTT
TRBV11-2	TRBJ1-5	-	CASSLEQGPNQPQHF	TGTGCCAGCAGCTTAGAACAGGGCCCCAATCAGCCCCAGCATTTT
TRBV2	TRBJ1-1	TRBD1	CASRGDRNTEAFF	TGTGCCAGCAGGGGGGACAGGAACACTGAAGCTTTCTTT
TRBV12-3/TRBV12-4	TRBJ1-2	TRBD1	CASKDQGQGGYTF	TGTGCCAGCAAGGACCAAGGACAGGGAGGCTACACCTTC
TRBV7-9	TRBJ1-6	TRBD1	CASSSGQASSYNSPLHF	TGTGCCAGCAGCTCAGGACAGGCGAGCTCCTATAATTCACCCCTCCACTTT
TRBV5-6	TRBJ1-2	TRBD1	CASSRTGENYGYTF	TGTGCCAGCAGCCGGACAGGTGAAAACTATGGCTACACCTTC
TRBV10-3	TRBJ2-7	-	CAISGGRDEQYF	TGTGCCATCAGTGGGGGCAGGGACGAGCAGTACTTC
TRBV5-4	TRBJ1-2	TRBD1	CASSGSGQGAYGYTF	TGTGCCAGCAGCGGCTCGGGACAGGGCGCCTATGGCTACACCTTC
TRBV4-1	TRBJ2-4	TRBD2	CASSPSASGVAKNIQYF	TGCGCCAGCAGCCCATCGGCTAGCGGGGTAGCCAAAAACATTCAGTACTTC
TRBV7-3	TRBJ1-1	-	CASSPTNAEAFF	TGTGCCAGCAGCCCGACTAATGCTGAAGCTTTCTTT
TRBV5-1	TRBJ2-7	-	CASSSTGLAPIPNYEQYF	TGCGCCAGCAGCTCTACGGGGTTAGCGCCGATCCCCAACTACGAGCAGTACTTC
TRBV11-2	TRBJ2-7	-	CASSSPPGYEQYF	TGTGCCAGCAGCTCTCCCCCGGGGTACGAGCAGTACTTC
TRBV9	TRBJ1-4	-	CASSARGRDEKLFF	TGTGCCAGCAGCGCCCGCGGCAGGGATGAAAAACTGTTTTTT
TRBV2	TRBJ2-2	-	CARTDPTGELFF	TGTGCCAGAACAGATCCCACCGGGGAGCTGTTTTTT
TRBV19	TRBJ1-1	-	CASRQGEAFF	TGTGCCAGTAGACAGGGTGAAGCTTTCTTT
TRBV5-1	TRBJ2-5	-	CASSEGRETQYF	TGCGCCAGCAGCGAGGGTAGGGAGACCCAGTACTTC
TRBV13	TRBJ2-5	TRBD2	CASSARLAGGRETQYF	TGTGCCAGCAGCGCCAGACTAGCGGGAGGGCGAGAGACCCAGTACTTC